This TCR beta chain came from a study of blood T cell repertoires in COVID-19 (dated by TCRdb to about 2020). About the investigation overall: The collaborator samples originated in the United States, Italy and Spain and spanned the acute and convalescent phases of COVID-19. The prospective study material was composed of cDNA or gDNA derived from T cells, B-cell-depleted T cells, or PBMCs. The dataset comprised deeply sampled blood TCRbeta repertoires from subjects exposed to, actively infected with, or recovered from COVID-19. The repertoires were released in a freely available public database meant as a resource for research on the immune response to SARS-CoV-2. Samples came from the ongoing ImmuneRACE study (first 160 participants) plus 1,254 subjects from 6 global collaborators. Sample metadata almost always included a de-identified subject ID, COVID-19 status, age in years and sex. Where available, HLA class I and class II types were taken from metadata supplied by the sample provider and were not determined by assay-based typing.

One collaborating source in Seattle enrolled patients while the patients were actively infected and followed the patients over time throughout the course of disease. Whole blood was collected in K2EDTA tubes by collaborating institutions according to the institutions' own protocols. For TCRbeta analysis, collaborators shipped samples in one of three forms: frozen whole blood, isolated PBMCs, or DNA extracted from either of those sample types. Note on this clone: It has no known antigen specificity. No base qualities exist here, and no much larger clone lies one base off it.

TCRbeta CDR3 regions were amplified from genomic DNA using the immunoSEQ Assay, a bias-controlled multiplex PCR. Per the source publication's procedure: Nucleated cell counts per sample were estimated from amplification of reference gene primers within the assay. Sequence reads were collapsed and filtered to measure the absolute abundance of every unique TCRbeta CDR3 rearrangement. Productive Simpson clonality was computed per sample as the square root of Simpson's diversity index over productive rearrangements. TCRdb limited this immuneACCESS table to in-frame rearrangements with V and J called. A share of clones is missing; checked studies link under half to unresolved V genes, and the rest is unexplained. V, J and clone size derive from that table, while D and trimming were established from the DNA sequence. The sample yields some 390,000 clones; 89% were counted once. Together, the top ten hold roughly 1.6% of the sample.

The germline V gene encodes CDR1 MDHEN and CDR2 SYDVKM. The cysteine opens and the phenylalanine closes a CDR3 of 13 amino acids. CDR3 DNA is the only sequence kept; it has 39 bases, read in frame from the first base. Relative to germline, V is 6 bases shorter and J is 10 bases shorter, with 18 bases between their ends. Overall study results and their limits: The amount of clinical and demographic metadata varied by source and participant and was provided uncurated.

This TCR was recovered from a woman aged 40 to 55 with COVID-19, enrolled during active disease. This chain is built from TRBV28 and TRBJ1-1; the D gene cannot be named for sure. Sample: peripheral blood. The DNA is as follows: TGTGCCAGCAGATCCTCCCGGGTACAAGGAGCTTTCTTT. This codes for CASRSSRVQGAFF.